This entry describes one T cell receptor beta chain. Its target is not known. Germline V gene sequence: CDR1 MGHRA, CDR2 YSYEKL. The CDR3 has 13 residues. V shed 8 bases and J shed 4 bases, with 9 bases lying between them. Indicated treatment: 15 to 20 received Ad26.COV2.S at low or high dose, single or two shots; roughly 5 received placebo; per-sample allocation not given. Following the first vaccine or placebo injection, samples were taken on day 63. The sample originates from a study of Ad26.COV2.S vaccination and SARS-CoV-2 variants. General study findings and limits: Vaccine recipients posted higher spike-specific TCR breadth than their placebo counterparts. Vaccine recipients and placebo recipients showed similar non-spike TCR breadth.

Sequencing was performed with immunoSEQ multiplex PCR; in TCRdb, only in-frame clones are kept and a portion is missing. The data contain about 350,000 clones, roughly 91% of them singletons. This sequence originates from a person between 18 and 59 years old who received the Ad26.COV2.S COVID-19 vaccine or a placebo. V and J are TRBV4-1 and TRBJ1-6; tentatively, D is TRBD1 (5 bases). The source was peripheral blood, collected in a trial of Ad26.COV2.S vaccine versus placebo. In DNA form, the CDR3 reads TGCGCCAGCCGGGGGGATTATAATTCACCCCTCCACTTT. Translated, it gives CASRGDYNSPLHF.